This TCR beta chain was recorded in a study of blood T cell repertoires in COVID-19. Looking at the study overall: From the United States, Italy and Spain came samples of acute and convalescent COVID-19.

In the original workflow: Reference gene primers were amplified, and this amplification served to estimate nucleated cell counts. The protocol was immunoSEQ multiplex PCR, while the TCRdb copy is restricted to in-frame clones and leaves out a portion. That table is the source of V, J and clone size, and D and trimming were worked out from the DNA. The sample contains 70,000 to 100,000 clones, 88% of which appear only once. The sample taken for sequencing was peripheral blood. This TCR derives from a woman of 80 years or more with active COVID-19.

CDR3 sequence reads: CATSRADGGADTQYF. DNA of the CDR3: TGTGCCACCAGCAGGGCGGACGGGGGTGCAGATACGCAGTATTTT. The chain combines TRBV15 with TRBJ2-3; weak D call: TRBD2 (6 bases). Germline V CDR1 and CDR2: LNHNV, YYDKDF (reference sequence). CDR3 length: 15 amino acids. The V end lost 3 bases, the J end lost 4 bases, and 14 bases lay between the germline ends.